What follows describes a single TCR beta chain. Its antigen is undetermined. The sample is drawn from a study of persistence of HIV-infected CD4 T cells. At the level of the study: Suppressive ART had lasted a median of around 8 years. Study-level findings and limits: Antigen-responding cells were enriched for degenerate expanded CDR3beta sequences. Compared with CD3/CD28-stimulated cells, CMV- and Gag-responding cells showed lower TCRbeta richness.

Stimulation used approximately 9.6 ug/mL lysate from CMV-infected fibroblasts. Sorted nonresponding memory CD4+ T cells were CD40L-negative, CD69-negative, CD45RO-high. Suppressive ART was started during chronic HIV-1 infection in these adults. Germline V gene data show CDR1 as KGHDR and CDR2 as SFDVKD. Trimming cost V 4 bases and J 4 bases; bases outside gene matches: 12. This CDR3 has 19 residues. Sequencing used immunoSEQ version 4 in survey mode. Assay used: immunoSEQ multiplex PCR; TCRdb lists only in-frame clones, some missing. The sample includes tens of thousands of clones, 70% to 80% seen only once; the top ten take 3%.

This chain uses TRBV24-1 with TRBJ2-2; 12 bases agree with TRBD1. This sequence originates from an adult man with HIV who was CMV-seropositive. Sequencing was performed on CD4+ T cells sorted from PBMCs after approximately 19-hour stimulation, taken from a patient who received antiretroviral therapy. DNA of the CDR3: TGTGCCACCAGTGACGCGGGACAGGGGGCTTTTAGTGGCACCGGGGAGCTGTTTTTT. Translation: CATSDAGQGAFSGTGELFF.